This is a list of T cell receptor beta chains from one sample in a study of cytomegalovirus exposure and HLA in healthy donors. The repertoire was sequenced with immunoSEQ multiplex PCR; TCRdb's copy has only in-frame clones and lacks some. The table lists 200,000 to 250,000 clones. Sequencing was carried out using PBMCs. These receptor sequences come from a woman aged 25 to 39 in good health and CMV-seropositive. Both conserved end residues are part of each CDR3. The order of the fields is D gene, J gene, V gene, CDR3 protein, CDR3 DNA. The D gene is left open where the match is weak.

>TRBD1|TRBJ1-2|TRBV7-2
CASSFPGQNYGYTF
TGTGCCAGCAGCTTCCCGGGACAGAACTATGGCTACACCTTC
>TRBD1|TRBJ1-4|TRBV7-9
CASSYHRDRALTNEKLFF
TGTGCCAGCAGCTACCACCGGGACAGGGCTTTGACTAATGAAAAACTGTTTTTT
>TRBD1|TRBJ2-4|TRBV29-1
CSVDQGEAKNIQYF
TGCAGCGTTGACCAGGGGGAAGCCAAAAACATTCAGTACTTC
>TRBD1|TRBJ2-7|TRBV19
CASSIQTGGSEQYF
TGTGCCAGTAGTATTCAGACAGGGGGAAGCGAGCAGTACTTC
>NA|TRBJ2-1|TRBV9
CASSTRTTRYNEQFF
TGTGCCAGCAGCACCCGAACTACCCGGTACAATGAGCAGTTCTTC
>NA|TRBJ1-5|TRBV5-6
CASSLGRRGGQPQHF
TGTGCCAGCAGCCTGGGCCGTAGGGGCGGACAGCCCCAGCATTTT
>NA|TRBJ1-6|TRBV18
CASSPNKASSPLHF
TGTGCCAGCTCACCTAATAAAGCAAGTTCACCCCTCCACTTT
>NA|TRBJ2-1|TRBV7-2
CASSLRGYSYNEQFF
TGTGCCAGCAGCTTACGCGGCTACTCCTACAATGAGCAGTTCTTC
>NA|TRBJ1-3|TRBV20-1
CSATQGNTIYF
TGCAGTGCTACACAGGGAAACACCATATATTTT
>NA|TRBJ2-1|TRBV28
CASSPLPPGSTRYNEQFF
TGTGCCAGCAGTCCACTACCGCCGGGATCTACAAGGTACAATGAGCAGTTCTTC
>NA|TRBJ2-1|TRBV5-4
CASSRFKAGTYNEQFF
TGTGCCAGCAGCCGGTTCAAGGCAGGAACCTACAATGAGCAGTTCTTC
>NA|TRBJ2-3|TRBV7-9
CASSSRGGTQYF
TGTGCCAGCAGCTCTAGGGGGGGTACGCAGTATTTT
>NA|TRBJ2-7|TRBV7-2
CASSLVSGTYEQYF
TGTGCCAGCAGCTTAGTAAGCGGAACCTACGAGCAGTACTTC
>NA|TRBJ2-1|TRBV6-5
CASSSFSNEQFF
TGTGCCAGCAGCTCGTTTTCCAATGAGCAGTTCTTC
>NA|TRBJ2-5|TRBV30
CAWRARGPQETQYF
TGTGCCTGGAGGGCGCGGGGCCCTCAAGAGACCCAGTACTTC
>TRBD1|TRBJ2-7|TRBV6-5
CASRLSGTATYEQYF
TGTGCCAGCAGGTTGTCCGGGACAGCTACCTACGAGCAGTACTTC
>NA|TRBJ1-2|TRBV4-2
CASSQADEAFGGYTF
TGTGCCAGCAGCCAAGCTGACGAGGCCTTCGGCGGCTACACCTTC
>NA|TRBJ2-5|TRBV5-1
CASSLAGMIGTQYF
TGCGCCAGCAGCTTGGCAGGGATGATCGGGACCCAGTACTTC
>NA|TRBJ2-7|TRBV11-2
CASRFPLRSRSHEQYF
TGTGCCAGCAGATTTCCTCTTAGGTCGCGGTCCCACGAGCAGTACTTC
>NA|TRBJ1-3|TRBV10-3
CAIRAGDGNTIYF
TGTGCCATCAGGGCAGGGGACGGAAACACCATATATTTT
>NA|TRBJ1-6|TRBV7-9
CASSFTGQNSPLHF
TGTGCCAGCAGCTTCACAGGGCAAAACTCACCCCTCCACTTT
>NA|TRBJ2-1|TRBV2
CASSEALPLDYNEQFF
TGTGCCAGCAGTGAAGCGCTTCCGCTAGACTACAATGAGCAGTTCTTC
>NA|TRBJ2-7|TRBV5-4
CASSLGLPTYEQYF
TGTGCCAGCAGTCTTGGCCTCCCAACCTACGAGCAGTACTTC
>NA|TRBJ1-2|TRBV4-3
CASSQSIGDWRGYTF
TGCGCCAGCAGCCAATCTATCGGCGACTGGAGGGGCTACACCTTC
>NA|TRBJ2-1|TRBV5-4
CASSYTPHDEQFF
TGTGCCAGCAGCTACACCCCCCACGATGAGCAGTTCTTC
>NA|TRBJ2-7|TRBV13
CASSLSTGTEQYF
TGTGCCAGCAGCCTCTCGACAGGAACCGAGCAGTACTTC
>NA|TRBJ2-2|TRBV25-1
CASSDLVTTGELFF
TGTGCCAGCAGTGATTTAGTTACTACCGGGGAGCTGTTTTTT
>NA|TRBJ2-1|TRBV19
CASTGGVSYNEQFF
TGTGCCAGTACCGGCGGGGTAAGCTACAATGAGCAGTTCTTC
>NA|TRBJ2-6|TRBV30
CAWNPPRETGANVLTF
TGTGCCTGGAACCCCCCCAGGGAAACTGGGGCCAACGTCCTGACTTTC
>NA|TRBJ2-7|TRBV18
CASSPNLQGDEQYF
TGTGCCAGCTCACCCAACCTACAGGGAGACGAGCAGTACTTC
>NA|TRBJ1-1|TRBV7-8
CASSLATAYEAFF
TGTGCCAGCAGCTTAGCGACAGCGTATGAAGCTTTCTTT
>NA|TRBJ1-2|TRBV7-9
CASSPGQNYGYTF
TGTGCCAGCAGCCCCGGACAGAACTATGGCTACACCTTC
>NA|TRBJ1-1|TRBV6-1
CASSDWSRPAGTEAFF
TGTGCCAGCAGTGATTGGAGCCGGCCAGCGGGGACTGAAGCTTTCTTT
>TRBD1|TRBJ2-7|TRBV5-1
CASSHGQAGEQYF
TGCGCCAGCAGTCATGGACAGGCTGGCGAGCAGTACTTC